Below are 8 T cell receptor beta chains sequenced from a single sample in a study of blood T cell repertoires in COVID-19. Repertoires were generated with immunoSEQ multiplex PCR, while TCRdb's copy carries only in-frame clones and drops some. In the table there are around 460,000 clones, roughly 90% of which are singletons. The sequenced sample consisted of peripheral blood. Receptor source: a man aged 18 to 30 with COVID-19, enrolled during active disease.

This chain joins TRBV29-1 and TRBJ2-7; 9 positions agree with TRBD1. Germline CDR1 reads SQVTM; CDR2 reads ANQGSEA. This CDR3 has 12 amino acids. With 7 bases clipped from V and 5 bases from J, the junction kept 6 bases outside the gene matches. CDR3 coding DNA: TGCAGCGGCGGGACAGGGCCTGACGAGCAGTACTTC. Amino acid sequence: CSGGTGPDEQYF.

In DNA, the CDR3 is TGTGCCAGCAGTTTATTCGACCAAGAGACCCAGTACTTC. Protein: CASSLFDQETQYF. The chain links TRBV12-3 or TRBV12-4 to TRBJ2-5, with unresolved D. Trimming stripped 2 bases from V and 0 bases from J, with 4 bases between. The CDR3 has 13 residues.

This clone showed up just once. The V gene is TRBV29-1, the J gene TRBJ1-2; TRBD1 matches 7 bases. The CDR3 runs 12 residues. The J segment lost 7 bases and the V segment lost 1 base, leaving 3 bases of the junction unmatched. Germline lookup yields CDR1 SQVTM and CDR2 ANQGSEA. This CDR3 is CSVEGQGGGYTF. The CDR3 DNA reads TGCAGCGTTGAAGGACAGGGCGGTGGCTACACCTTC.

The chain uses TRBV27 and TRBJ2-1; the match to TRBD1 covers 7 bases. The CDR3 runs 15 residues. The V and J ends lost 5 bases and 7 bases, in that order; junction bases with no gene match: 11. Germline V gene sequence: CDR1 MNHEY, CDR2 SMNVEV (reference sequence). The CDR3 nucleotides are TGTGCCAGCAGTCCAAGAGACAGGGCACTAAATGAGCAGTTCTTC. Protein: CASSPRDRALNEQFF.

This sequence joins TRBV7-9 and TRBJ2-3; 7 nucleotides line up with TRBD1. The germline V gene has CDR1 SEHNR and CDR2 FQNEAQ (reference sequence). This CDR3 region has 16 residues. The ends lost 5 bases at V and 0 bases at J; junction bases unmatched: 8. DNA for the CDR3: TGTGCCAGCAGCCCGACGGACAGGCCTAGCACAGATACGCAGTATTTT. Its protein is CASSPTDRPSTDTQYF. The variable domain in full, completed from reference TRBV7-9 and TRBJ2-3, reads DTGVSQNPRHKITKRGQNVTFRCDPISEHNRLYWYRQTLGQGPEFLTYFQNEAQLEKSRLLSDRFSAERPKGSFSTLEIQRTEQGDSAMYLCASSPTDRPSTDTQYFGPGTRLTVL.

This rearrangement joins TRBV7-9 to TRBJ2-2; the D is unclear. The ends were cut back, 0 bases at V and 0 bases at J, with 8 bases in the middle. Germline V gene lookup returns CDR1 SEHNR and CDR2 FQNEAQ (reference sequence). The CDR3 has 16 amino acids. CDR3 coding DNA: TGTGCCAGCAGCTTAGCCAGATTCGCGAACACCGGGGAGCTGTTTTTT. The encoded protein is CASSLARFANTGELFF.

The rearrangement links TRBV4-1 to TRBJ2-1; tentatively, D is TRBD2 (6 bases). Deletions cut 2 bases from V and 7 bases from J, with 9 bases between. Germline lookup yields CDR1 MGHRA and CDR2 YSYEKL. This CDR3 comprises 13 residues. For the CDR3, the DNA is TGCGCCAGCAGCCAAATGGGGAGGAATGAGCAGTTCTTC. It translates to CASSQMGRNEQFF.

The chain couples TRBV18 to TRBJ2-7; D remains unclear. The V and J ends lost 0 bases and 4 bases respectively, with 19 bases between them. The CDR3 runs to 17 residues. Germline values: CDR1 KGHSH, CDR2 LQKENI. The CDR3 DNA sequence: TGTGCCAGCTCACCACCGTCTGGGCACTCCACTGCTTACGAGCAGTACTTC. It encodes CASSPPSGHSTAYEQYF. Based on the CDR3 plus reference TRBV18 and TRBJ2-7, the full variable domain is NAGVMQNPRHLVRRRGQEARLRCSPMKGHSHVYWYRQLPEEGLKFMVYLQKENIIDESGMPKERFSAEFPKEGPSILRIQQVVRGDSAAYFCASSPPSGHSTAYEQYFGPGTRLTVT.